This T cell receptor (beta chain) was retrieved from a study of T cell responses to AZD1222 COVID-19 vaccine. The sample holds a few counts of this clone. Some clones are missing from TCRdb's copy, which holds only in-frame ones; the method was immunoSEQ multiplex PCR. The sample includes some 99,000 clones, roughly 87% of them seen just once. Sequences were derived from peripheral blood, sampled on day 0 of AZD1222 vaccination. The receptor was derived from an adult in good health.

DNA of the CDR3: TGTGCCACCAGCAGCGAAAGACAGGGTTATCAGCCCCAGCATTTT. Its translation is CATSSERQGYQPQHF. This sequence joins TRBV15 and TRBJ1-5; TRBD1 matches 7 bases. Germline CDR1 is LNHNV and CDR2 is YYDKDF (reference sequence). The CDR3 is made up of 15 amino acids. V was clipped by 3 bases and J by 5 bases; unmatched bases: 7.